The 21 T cell receptor beta chains below all came from one sample that was sequenced in a study of CD8+CD57+ T cells in acquired aplastic anemia. Only patients with CD8+CD57+ cell expansion on flow cytometry were chosen for sequencing. For CDR3 and TCR beta VDJ profiling, genomic DNA was the template used. TCRdb re-called the reads through MiXCR, storing one row per CDR3 protein. The data contain around 430,000 distinct CDR3 sequences, roughly 34% of them seen just once; the ten biggest clones take up less than 1%. The sample taken for sequencing was sorted CD4+, CD8+, or CD8+CD57+ T cells (not recorded which) from PBMCs. Source of these receptors: a human donor with aplastic anemia.

This CDR3 is CASSQVGVEETQYF. The CDR3 bases are TGTGCCAGCAGCCAAGTGGGGGTTGAAGAGACCCAGTACTTC. The chain employs TRBV3-1 and TRBJ2-5, with D perhaps being TRBD1 or TRBD2 (5 bases each). Per germline, CDR1 LGHDT and CDR2 YNNKEL (reference sequence). This CDR3 is built from 14 residues. Between the trimmed V and J ends, which lost 1 base and 3 bases, there was a span of 9 bases.

This clonotype came up many times. V usage is TRBV9 and J usage is TRBJ1-2; no firm D call. Germline assignment: CDR1 SGDLS and CDR2 YYNGEE. The CDR3 is made up of 14 amino acids. With 5 bases removed from V and 3 bases from J, the gap between germline ends came to 14 bases. In DNA form, the CDR3 reads TGTGCCAGCAGTTCCCCGATCGGTCACTATGGCTACACCTTC. Translation: CASSSPIGHYGYTF.

Many counts were recorded for this clonotype. This chain joins TRBV11-2 and TRBJ2-7, with D perhaps TRBD1 or TRBD2 (5 bases each). This CDR3 is built from 16 residues. The V and J ends lost 1 base and 3 bases respectively, with 16 bases between them. The germline V gene encodes CDR1 SGHAT and CDR2 FQNNGV. The CDR3 loop reads CASSLGYGTVGYEQYF. CDR3 nucleotide sequence: TGTGCCAGCAGCTTAGGTTACGGGACCGTAGGCTACGAGCAGTACTTC.

A few counts support this clonotype. The J gene is TRBJ1-5, the V gene TRBV6-5, with a weak D call TRBD1 (6 bases). The germline V gene has CDR1 MNHEY and CDR2 SVGAGI. V gave up 5 bases and J gave up 7 bases, with 12 bases separating them. The CDR3 runs 13 residues. DNA of the CDR3: TGTGCCAGCAGTCACAGGGAGGGACAGCCCCAGCATTTT. Translating gives CASSHREGQPQHF.

Ten or more counts support this clonotype. Relative to the germline gene, one junction end is altered; a read error may explain this. This chain uses TRBV5-1 with TRBJ1-1; D is unresolved. The CDR3 covers 12 residues. CDR1 and CDR2 from the germline V gene are SGHRS and YFSETQ. CDR3 coding DNA: TGTGCCAGCAGCTTAGCGAACACTGAAGCTTTCTTT. Translated: CASSLANTEAFF. The full variable domain, with the rest looked up from reference TRBV5-1 and TRBJ1-1, is KAGVTQTPRYLIKTRGQQVTLSCSPISGHRSVSWYQQTPGQGLQFLFEYFSETQRNKGNFPGRFSGRQFSNSRSEMNVSTLELGDSALYLCASSLANTEAFFGQGTRLTVV.

V and J are TRBV29-1 and TRBJ2-7; 9 nucleotides align to TRBD1. The ends lost 6 bases at V and 5 bases at J; junction bases unmatched: 11. The CDR3 extends over 14 amino acids. Germline V gene sequence: CDR1 SQVTM, CDR2 ANQGSEA. CDR3 sequence (DNA): TGCAGCGTGCGACAGGGGACAGGGATCGACGAGCAGTACTTC. It codes for CSVRQGTGIDEQYF.

This clonotype was recorded at least ten times. The chain couples TRBV7-6 to TRBJ2-3, with 7 nucleotides matching TRBD1. V was clipped by 5 bases and J by 0 bases; unmatched bases: 8. CDR1 and CDR2 from the germline V gene are SGHVS and FNYEAQ. This CDR3 is built from 16 residues. For the CDR3, the DNA is TGTGCCAGCAGCCTGCGGACAGGCCTGAGCACAGATACGCAGTATTTT. It encodes CASSLRTGLSTDTQYF.

This clonotype was observed at least ten times. The rearrangement uses TRBV20-1 and TRBJ2-3, with TRBD2 matching over 11 bases. Germline CDR1 reads DFQATT; CDR2 reads SNEGSKA (reference sequence). Losses at the gene ends were 5 bases for V and 2 bases for J; bases not matched to a gene: 6. This CDR3 has 15 residues. CDR3 DNA sequence: TGCAGTGCTGGCCGACTAGCGGGGCACACAGATACGCAGTATTTT. Its protein product is CSAGRLAGHTDTQYF.

This clonotype was observed a handful of times. J is TRBJ1-1 and V is TRBV6-2 or TRBV6-3; D is undetermined. V lost 5 bases to trimming and J lost 5 bases, with 9 bases between them. The V gene's germline CDR1 is MNHEY and CDR2 SVGEGT. The CDR3 length is 12 residues. CDR3 sequence: CASSNSGTEAFF. CDR3 coding DNA: TGTGCCAGCAGTAATTCGGGTACTGAAGCTTTCTTT.

The table lists this clonotype with many counts. The chain links TRBV19 to TRBJ1-4, with a tentative D call TRBD1 (5 bases). The V and J ends lost 2 bases and 8 bases respectively, with 12 bases between them. The germline V gene encodes CDR1 LNHDA and CDR2 SQIVND (reference sequence). This CDR3 is built from 14 residues. The CDR3 DNA is TGTGCCAGTAGTATACCCAGGGAAGGCGAAAAACTGTTTTTT. Translated: CASSIPREGEKLFF.

This clonotype was counted between two and nine times. Here the CDR3 DNA reads TGTGCCAGCAGCTTCCCCCCAAACGAAAAACTGTTTTTT. Encoded protein: CASSFPPNEKLFF. The rearrangement joins TRBV7-4 to TRBJ1-4; D is unresolved. Germline V gives CDR1 SGHVT, CDR2 SQSDAQ. The length of the CDR3 is 13 residues. V lost 3 bases and J lost 8, with 10 bases in between.

This sequence joins TRBV7-9 and TRBJ2-5; a possible D gene is TRBD2 (5 bases). The V and J ends lost 2 bases and 4 bases respectively, with 17 bases between them. The CDR3 has 16 amino acids. The germline gives CDR1 SEHNR, CDR2 FQNEAQ (reference sequence). CDR3 sequence reads: CASSLWLVGGRETQYF. The CDR3 DNA reads TGTGCCAGCAGCTTATGGCTCGTCGGAGGCAGAGAGACCCAGTACTTC.

This clonotype has a count of ten or more. The chain uses TRBV20-1 and TRBJ1-6; D unresolved. From germline, CDR1 is DFQATT and CDR2 SNEGSKA (reference sequence). The CDR3 is 14 residues long. V dropped 2 bases and J dropped 7 bases, with 12 bases sitting between them. CDR3 DNA: TGCAGTGCTAGAATAGGGCCGATCAATTCACCCCTCCACTTT. This codes for CSARIGPINSPLHF.

This clonotype has a count of ten or more. This chain connects TRBV25-1 to TRBJ2-1, with D perhaps being TRBD1 or TRBD2 (5 bases each). Germline CDR1 MGHDK, CDR2 SYGVNS. The CDR3 length is 13 residues. V was cut by 4 bases and J by 9 bases, with 13 bases left in between. In nucleotides, the CDR3 is TGTGCCAGCAGTGGAAGACAGCGGTCTGAGCAGTTCTTC. Translation: CASSGRQRSEQFF.

J is TRBJ2-2 and V is TRBV2; 7 bases fit TRBD2. Per the germline V gene, CDR1 is SNHLY and CDR2 is FYNNEI. After removal of 3 bases from V and 8 bases from J, the junction contained 6 bases not matched to a gene. This CDR3 has 14 residues. The CDR3 loop is CASSEGGLTGELFF. In nucleotides, the CDR3 is TGTGCCAGCAGTGAGGGAGGGTTGACAGGGGAGCTGTTTTTT.

This chain connects TRBV20-1 to TRBJ1-6; 7 positions match TRBD1. Germline loops: CDR1 DFQATT, CDR2 SNEGSKA (reference sequence). The CDR3 length is 16 residues. Losses at the gene ends were 1 base for V and 6 bases for J; bases not matched to a gene: 9. The CDR3 region has the DNA TGCAGTGCTAGAGGACAGGGAGGGGGGTTTAATTCACCCCTCCACTTT. Amino acid sequence: CSARGQGGGFNSPLHF.

This clonotype came up a few times. V usage is TRBV10-3 and J usage is TRBJ2-3, with 10 bases that match TRBD2. The junction had 13 bases not matched to a gene; V was cut back by 10 bases and J by 6 bases. Germline V lookup: CDR1 ENHRY, CDR2 SYGVKD. CDR3 length equals 15 residues. The CDR3 DNA is TGTGCCAGCAGACCCCTAGCGGGAGTAGGCGATACGCAGTATTTT. Residues: CASRPLAGVGDTQYF.

The rearrangement uses TRBV25-1 and TRBJ1-1, with 12 positions matching TRBD1. CDR3 length equals 16 residues. Trimming at V came to 6 bases and at J to 7 bases, leaving 12 bases not matched to a gene. Germline-derived CDR1 and CDR2 are MGHDK and SYGVNS. The CDR3: CASSLDRGTGGHEAFF. The CDR3 DNA sequence: TGTGCCAGCAGCTTAGATCGCGGGACAGGGGGCCATGAAGCTTTCTTT.

This clonotype was counted ten times or more. This rearrangement joins TRBV2 to TRBJ2-3; 8 bases line up with TRBD2. The CDR3 has 15 residues. Per germline, CDR1 SNHLY and CDR2 FYNNEI. Trimming at V came to 7 bases and at J to 0 bases, leaving 6 bases not matched to a gene. The CDR3 loop reads CASKLAESSTDTQYF. Here the CDR3 DNA reads TGTGCCAGCAAACTAGCGGAATCTAGCACAGATACGCAGTATTTT.

V usage is TRBV2 and J usage is TRBJ1-1; no reliable D call. Trimming took 5 bases from V and 8 from J, leaving 15 bases between them. This CDR3 contains 13 residues. CDR1 is SNHLY and CDR2 is FYNNEI in the germline V gene. CDR3 in amino acids: CASSYSKGIEAFF. The CDR3 bases are TGTGCCAGCAGTTACTCGAAAGGGATCGAAGCTTTCTTT.

In this sample, this clonotype turned up a few times. This rearrangement joins TRBV12-3 or TRBV12-4 to TRBJ2-1; D gene unclear. The V and J ends lost 4 bases and 6 bases respectively, with 10 bases between them. The CDR3 spans 13 residues. CDR3 DNA sequence: TGTGCCAGCAGTTGGATACGTTTCAATGAGCAGTTCTTC. Residues: CASSWIRFNEQFF.